The clone carrying this T cell receptor (beta chain) was seen a few times. This CDR3 comprises 12 residues. Trimming pared 10 bases from V and 5 bases from J, leaving 12 bases between. Per germline, CDR1 SEHNR and CDR2 FQNEAQ (reference sequence). TCRdb ran MiXCR on the RT-PCR reads and lists one entry per CDR3 protein. The table records hundreds of thousands of distinct CDR3 sequences, approximately 15% of them present only once. The gene calls are TRBV7-9 and TRBJ2-1; maybe TRBD2 (6 bases). This TCR derives from a female donor in good health, serving as a healthy control. What was sequenced was memory CD4+ T cells from blood. This chain's CDR3 is CATFLANNEQFF. For the CDR3, the DNA is TGTGCCACATTTCTAGCGAACAATGAGCAGTTCTTC.